Listed below are T cell receptor beta chains from one sample, sequenced in a study of blood T cell repertoires in COVID-19. TCRdb's copy holds only in-frame clones and misses some; the assay was immunoSEQ multiplex PCR. The table has some 70,000 clones, 80% to 95% seen once. Input material: peripheral blood. These receptors were collected from a man aged 50-59 years with COVID-19, enrolled during active disease. The CDR3 runs from the conserved cysteine through the conserved F or W. Each record gives: D gene, J gene, V gene, clone size, CDR3 protein, CDR3 DNA. D genes are given only for firm matches. Clone size, where shown, is once, few, many, or a class for clones that have expanded.

TRBD1 | TRBJ2-7 | TRBV19 | - | CASETTGGIEQYF | TGTGCCAGTGAAACGACAGGGGGCATCGAGCAGTACTTC
TRBD2 | TRBJ2-2 | TRBV3-1/TRBV3-2 | - | CASSPTSGRAYTGELFF | TGTGCCAGCAGCCCGACTAGCGGGAGGGCCTACACCGGGGAGCTGTTTTTT
- | TRBJ1-1 | TRBV6-6 | - | CASSYSSAGEAFF | TGTGCCAGCAGTTACTCGTCGGCAGGTGAAGCTTTCTTT
- | TRBJ2-2 | TRBV5-4 | - | CASSLVSGSNTGELFF | TGTGCCAGCAGCTTGGTTAGCGGCTCAAACACCGGGGAGCTGTTTTTT
TRBD1 | TRBJ1-1 | TRBV19 | once | CASSITGVGGTEAFF | TGTGCCAGTAGTATTACAGGGGTTGGAGGCACTGAAGCTTTCTTT
TRBD2 | TRBJ2-5 | TRBV4-1 | - | CASRRAGGRQETQYF | TGCGCCAGCAGACGGGCGGGAGGACGGCAAGAGACCCAGTACTTC
- | TRBJ2-5 | TRBV7-9 | - | CASSLAPAQVGTQYF | TGTGCCAGCAGCTTAGCCCCCGCGCAGGTGGGGACCCAGTACTTC
- | TRBJ2-3 | TRBV4-2 | - | CASSPERSTDTQYF | TGTGCCAGCAGCCCAGAGAGAAGTACAGATACGCAGTATTTT
- | TRBJ1-2 | TRBV5-1 | once | CASSLVGQTSYGYTF | TGCGCCAGCAGCTTGGTCGGACAGACAAGCTATGGCTACACCTTC
- | TRBJ2-7 | TRBV5-1 | - | CASSFGISYEQYF | TGCGCCAGCAGCTTCGGTATCTCCTACGAGCAGTACTTC
TRBD1 | TRBJ2-7 | TRBV19 | - | CASSRTGDENEQYF | TGTGCCAGTAGTAGGACAGGGGATGAGAACGAGCAGTACTTC
- | TRBJ1-5 | TRBV29-1 | once | CSAGQINQPQHF | TGCAGCGCCGGACAGATCAATCAGCCCCAGCATTTT
TRBD1 | TRBJ1-1 | TRBV14 | few | CASSQLRDRVGDTEAFF | TGTGCCAGCAGCCAACTACGGGACAGGGTTGGGGACACTGAAGCTTTCTTT
- | TRBJ1-1 | TRBV20-1 | once | CSAPNRLRAFF | TGCAGTGCCCCTAACAGGCTCCGAGCTTTCTTT
TRBD1 | TRBJ1-6 | TRBV7-6 | few | CASSGMTGANSPLHF | TGTGCCAGCAGCGGAATGACAGGGGCAAATTCACCCCTCCACTTT
TRBD2 | TRBJ2-3 | TRBV10-3 | - | CAISASTSGGTDTQYF | TGTGCCATCAGTGCCTCGACTAGCGGGGGCACAGATACGCAGTATTTT
TRBD2 | TRBJ2-1 | TRBV30 | - | CAFRGGSYNEQFF | TGTGCCTTCCGGGGGGGCAGCTACAATGAGCAGTTCTTC
TRBD1 | TRBJ1-1 | TRBV30 | few | CAWKPDRGVAFF | TGTGCCTGGAAACCGGACAGGGGTGTGGCTTTCTTT
- | TRBJ2-1 | TRBV21-1 | - | CASSKARVSYNEQFF | TGTGCCAGCAGCAAAGCGCGGGTTTCCTACAATGAGCAGTTCTTC
- | TRBJ2-3 | TRBV7-3 | - | CASSLSGFGSDTQYF | TGTGCCAGCAGCTTAAGCGGGTTTGGATCAGATACGCAGTATTTT
- | TRBJ1-5 | TRBV15 | - | CATSRGIQPQHF | TGTGCCACCAGCAGAGGTATTCAGCCCCAGCATTTT
TRBD2 | TRBJ2-1 | TRBV10-3 | - | CAISDAGTSGDEQFF | TGTGCCATCAGTGACGCCGGGACTAGCGGGGATGAGCAGTTCTTC
TRBD2 | TRBJ2-1 | TRBV7-2 | - | CASSRQTSGSSDEQFF | TGTGCCAGCAGCCGGCAAACTAGCGGGAGCTCTGATGAGCAGTTCTTC
TRBD2 | TRBJ2-7 | TRBV5-1 | - | CASSLRPTTPQASGTNSYEQYF | TGCGCCAGCAGCTTGAGACCAACTACCCCCCAGGCTAGCGGGACAAACTCCTACGAGCAGTACTTC
TRBD2 | TRBJ2-1 | TRBV4-1 | - | CASSQPTSGINNEQFF | TGCGCCAGCAGCCAACCGACTAGCGGGATCAACAATGAGCAGTTCTTC
TRBD1 | TRBJ1-1 | TRBV28 | - | CASRGQGFEAFF | TGTGCCAGCAGGGGACAGGGGTTTGAAGCTTTCTTT
TRBD1 | TRBJ2-7 | TRBV5-1 | - | CASSWIDYRGYEQYF | TGCGCCAGCAGCTGGATAGACTACAGGGGCTACGAGCAGTACTTC
- | TRBJ1-1 | TRBV7-2 | - | CASSIDRNTEAFF | TGTGCCAGCAGCATTGACAGGAACACTGAAGCTTTCTTT
TRBD2 | TRBJ2-7 | TRBV2 | - | CASSEFGGRVYEQYF | TGTGCCAGCAGTGAATTTGGCGGGAGAGTCTACGAGCAGTACTTC